Shown below are 26 T cell receptor beta chains from a single sample sequenced in a study of T cell clones after liver transplantation. Only in-frame clones appear in the TCRdb table, and some are missing; sequencing was by immunoSEQ multiplex PCR. Of roughly 74,000 clones detected, 80% appear once; the ten largest clones hold around 0.66%. The specimen comprised CD4+ T cells from blood, sampled before liver transplant. Receptor source: a human donor who received a liver transplant.

The gene calls are TRBV27 and TRBJ1-2, with unresolved D. V gave up 3 bases and J gave up 4 bases, with 15 bases separating them. Germline-derived CDR1 and CDR2 are MNHEY and SMNVEV (reference sequence). The CDR3 consists of 15 residues. CDR3 sequence reads: CASSFKASDSYGYTF. CDR3 nucleotides: TGTGCCAGCAGTTTTAAGGCGTCAGACTCCTATGGCTACACCTTC.

The chain uses TRBV7-2 and TRBJ2-7; perhaps TRBD2 as D (5 bases). Germline CDR1 and CDR2: SGHTA and FQGNSA. The CDR3 runs to 14 residues. The V end was cut by 4 bases, the J end by 2 bases, with 12 bases between. The CDR3 sequence is CASSSPRGPYEQYF. The CDR3 nucleotides read TGTGCCAGCAGCTCCCCGCGCGGGCCCTACGAGCAGTACTTC.

The gene calls are TRBV28 and TRBJ2-3; no definite D call. Germline loops: CDR1 MDHEN, CDR2 SYDVKM. The CDR3 totals 14 residues. V was shortened by 2 bases and J by 2 bases, with 8 bases between the two germline ends. Written as DNA, the CDR3 is TGTGCCAGCAGTTTACCCCGAGACACAGATACGCAGTATTTT. It encodes CASSLPRDTDTQYF. Filled out from reference TRBV28 and TRBJ2-3, the complete variable domain reads DVKVTQSSRYLVKRTGEKVFLECVQDMDHENMFWYRQDPGLGLRLIYFSYDVKMKEKGDIPEGYSVSREKKERFSLILESASTNQTSMYLCASSLPRDTDTQYFGPGTRLTVL.

CDR3 sequence (DNA): TGTGCCAGCAGCGTAGTGGGGGACAGAGACATTCAGTACTTC. Translated, it gives CASSVVGDRDIQYF. This rearrangement joins TRBV9 to TRBJ2-4, with 7 bases aligning to TRBD1. The CDR3 extends over 14 amino acids. Germline CDR1 and CDR2: SGDLS and YYNGEE. Trimming took 0 bases from V and 8 from J; bases not matched to a gene: 5.

This sequence joins TRBV19 and TRBJ1-4; no definite D call. Looked up from germline, CDR1 is LNHDA and CDR2 is SQIVND (reference sequence). The CDR3 totals 15 residues. V dropped 4 bases and J dropped 11 bases, with 20 bases sitting between them. CDR3 nucleotides: TGTGCCAGTAGTACCAGCCGGGCACAAAAACGGAAACTGTTTTTT. Residues: CASSTSRAQKRKLFF.

The CDR3, as DNA: TGTGCCAGCAGCCCCGGGACCTCGGCCAATGAGCAGTTCTTC. As protein: CASSPGTSANEQFF. V and J are TRBV6-1 and TRBJ2-1; D assignment may be TRBD1 or TRBD2 (5 bases each). The germline V gene encodes CDR1 MNHNS and CDR2 SASEGT. The CDR3 runs to 14 residues. V gave up 6 bases and J gave up 6 bases, with 15 bases separating them.

The rearrangement links TRBV28 to TRBJ1-5, with 7 bases lining up with TRBD1. There are 14 residues in the CDR3. Germline CDR1 reads MDHEN; CDR2 reads SYDVKM. The V and J ends lost 6 bases and 3 bases, in that order; junction bases with no gene match: 5. CDR3 in amino acids: CASSHDRDNQPQHF. CDR3 nucleotide sequence: TGTGCCAGCAGCCACGACAGGGACAATCAGCCCCAGCATTTT.

This rearrangement joins TRBV18 to TRBJ1-1; 7 bases align to TRBD1. The CDR3 is 15 residues long. Looked up from germline, CDR1 is KGHSH and CDR2 is LQKENI. The V gene end was trimmed by 6 bases and the J gene end by 2 bases; junction bases not matched to a gene: 9. The CDR3 region is CASSATTGANTEAFF. CDR3 nucleotide sequence: TGTGCCAGCTCGGCTACTACAGGGGCCAACACTGAAGCTTTCTTT.

The V gene is TRBV2, the J gene TRBJ2-5; tentative D call: TRBD2 (6 bases). Between the trimmed V and J ends, which lost 8 bases and 1 base, there was a span of 11 bases. This CDR3 contains 13 residues. Per the germline V gene, CDR1 is SNHLY and CDR2 is FYNNEI. This CDR3 reads CASAGGSQETQYF. In DNA, the CDR3 is TGTGCCAGCGCCGGGGGATCCCAAGAGACCCAGTACTTC.

The CDR3 protein is CASSQGRETQYF. CDR3 in DNA: TGTGCCAGCAGCCAAGGGCGAGAGACCCAGTACTTC. The chain carries TRBV6-5 and TRBJ2-5, with D unclear. This CDR3 is built from 12 residues. V was trimmed by 6 bases and J by 4 bases, leaving 9 bases between them. Germline assignment: CDR1 MNHEY and CDR2 SVGAGI.

This clone was seen a few times. J is TRBJ1-3 and V is TRBV7-8; D is undetermined. Germline assignment: CDR1 SGHVS and CDR2 FQNEAQ. Trimming left V 5 bases short and J 3 bases short, with 17 bases between. The CDR3 has 16 amino acids. The CDR3 is CASSSETGVSGNTIYF. CDR3 DNA: TGTGCCAGCAGCAGCGAGACGGGAGTCAGTGGAAACACCATATATTTT.

The chain employs TRBV4-1 and TRBJ2-5; no clear D gene. Per germline, CDR1 MGHRA and CDR2 YSYEKL. The CDR3 is 14 residues long. The V end was cut by 1 base, the J end by 9 bases, with 15 bases between. The CDR3 loop is CASSQVSFISPQYF. The CDR3 coding sequence is TGCGCCAGCAGCCAAGTCAGCTTCATTTCGCCCCAGTACTTC.

This chain links TRBV7-2 with TRBJ2-7; tentatively, D is TRBD1 (6 bases). Trimming shortened V by 5 bases and J by 6 bases, and 11 bases separated the two germline ends. This CDR3 contains 12 residues. Germline-derived CDR1 and CDR2 are SGHTA and FQGNSA. CDR3 DNA sequence: TGTGCCAGCAGCCAGGACAGTTTCGAGCAGTACTTC. Translated, it gives CASSQDSFEQYF.

The genes are TRBV9 and TRBJ1-3; 8 nucleotides align to TRBD1. The germline V gene has CDR1 SGDLS and CDR2 YYNGEE. The CDR3 length is 15 residues. Trimming took 0 bases from V and 4 from J; bases not matched to a gene: 3. The CDR3: CASSVEGTGGNTIYF. CDR3 nucleotides: TGTGCCAGCAGCGTAGAAGGGACAGGAGGAAACACCATATATTTT.

The CDR3 is CASSWGSETQYF. The CDR3 nucleotides read TGCGCCAGCAGTTGGGGTTCAGAGACCCAGTACTTC. The V and J genes are TRBV5-1 and TRBJ2-5; the D is unclear. The CDR3 is 12 residues long. Germline V lookup: CDR1 SGHRS, CDR2 YFSETQ. Trimming stripped 5 bases from V and 4 bases from J, with 9 bases between.

The V call is TRBV7-8, the J call TRBJ1-2, with D possibly matching TRBD1 (6 bases). Germline V CDR1 and CDR2: SGHVS, FQNEAQ. V was cut by 3 bases and J by 4 bases, with 12 bases left in between. This CDR3 region has 14 residues. The chain's CDR3 is CASSFQGSGYGYTF. The DNA for the CDR3 is TGTGCCAGCAGCTTCCAGGGGAGCGGCTATGGCTACACCTTC.

The table lists this clone with a few counts. The chain recombines TRBV14 with TRBJ2-5; 15 bases map to TRBD2. The CDR3 spans 19 residues. The V and J ends lost 4 bases and 4 bases, in that order; junction bases with no gene match: 13. Germline values: CDR1 SGHDN, CDR2 FVKESK. This chain's CDR3 is CASSRGGRGLAGGRETQYF. The CDR3 DNA reads TGTGCCAGCAGCCGGGGGGGCAGGGGACTAGCGGGAGGAAGAGAGACCCAGTACTTC.

V gene TRBV7-2 combines with J gene TRBJ2-5; 8 bases fit TRBD2. V trimming: 2 bases; J trimming: 5 bases; junction bases outside the gene matches: 10. Germline V gene lookup returns CDR1 SGHTA and CDR2 FQGNSA. The CDR3 length is 16 residues. The CDR3 region has the DNA TGTGCCAGCAGCTTACAACTAGCGGCCCTTGCGGAGACCCAGTACTTC. Amino acids: CASSLQLAALAETQYF.

This rearrangement joins TRBV5-8 to TRBJ2-5; D gene ambiguous. CDR1 SGHTS and CDR2 YDEGEE come from the germline V gene. The germline V and J ends were trimmed by 3 bases and 5 bases, with 11 bases remaining between them. The CDR3 is made up of 13 amino acids. CDR3 nucleotides: TGTGCCAGCAGCTCCGACCGGGCGGAGACCCAGTACTTC. This codes for CASSSDRAETQYF.

The rearrangement links TRBV2 to TRBJ2-6; D unresolved. This CDR3 is 14 amino acids long. CDR1 SNHLY and CDR2 FYNNEI come from the germline V gene. The ends were cut back, 10 bases at V and 4 bases at J, with 14 bases in the middle. The CDR3 protein is CATSALRGANVLTF. CDR3 coding DNA: TGTGCCACGAGTGCCCTCCGGGGGGCCAACGTCCTGACTTTC.

The V call is TRBV2, the J call TRBJ2-7; 8 bases match TRBD2. V was clipped by 6 bases and J by 3 bases; unmatched bases: 4. CDR1 SNHLY and CDR2 FYNNEI come from the germline V gene. This CDR3 spans 13 amino acids. The DNA for the CDR3 is TGTGCCAGCAGCCCGGGGGGGTTCTACGAGCAGTACTTC. Protein product: CASSPGGFYEQYF.

This chain uses TRBV18 with TRBJ2-3; the match to TRBD2 covers 8 bases. The CDR3 length is 16 residues. V lost 1 base, J lost 4 bases, and 7 bases stayed unmatched. CDR1 KGHSH and CDR2 LQKENI come from the germline V gene. CDR3 sequence reads: CASSPLQREFADTQYF. The CDR3 coding sequence is TGTGCCAGCTCACCACTCCAGCGGGAGTTTGCAGATACGCAGTATTTT.

The gene calls are TRBV19 and TRBJ1-2, with 7 bases matching TRBD1. Trimming at V came to 6 bases and at J to 5 bases, leaving 9 bases not matched to a gene. The CDR3 is 14 residues long. CDR1 is LNHDA and CDR2 is SQIVND in the germline V gene (reference sequence). The CDR3 protein is CASSGKGARYGYTF. CDR3 nucleotide sequence: TGTGCCAGTAGCGGGAAGGGGGCGCGGTATGGCTACACCTTC.

V gene TRBV28 combines with J gene TRBJ2-3; no reliable D call. This CDR3 has 10 amino acids. V dropped 6 bases and J dropped 6 bases, with 4 bases sitting between them. The germline CDR1 and CDR2 sequences are MDHEN and SYDVKM. The CDR3 protein is CASSGDTQYF. CDR3 coding DNA: TGTGCCAGCAGCGGGGATACGCAGTATTTT.

The chain couples TRBV6-6 to TRBJ2-1, with 8 bases fitting TRBD2. This CDR3 contains 15 residues. The ends lost 7 bases at V and 6 bases at J; junction bases unmatched: 11. Germline CDR1 and CDR2: MNHNY and SVGAGI (reference sequence). Written as DNA, the CDR3 is TGTGCCAGCACCAAGCGGCTAGCGGGCGCCAATGAGCAGTTCTTC. This translates into CASTKRLAGANEQFF.

This chain links TRBV4-1 with TRBJ1-4; TRBD1 might be the D (5 bases). There are 16 residues in the CDR3. CDR1 and CDR2 from the germline V gene are MGHRA and YSYEKL. With 1 base removed from V and 5 bases from J, the gap between germline ends came to 14 bases. The CDR3 coding sequence is TGCGCCAGCAGCCAAGTACAAAGGGACGACAATGAAAAACTGTTTTTT. Its protein is CASSQVQRDDNEKLFF.